The 20 T cell receptor beta chains in this list originate from one sample, sequenced in a study of T cell responses to AZD1222 COVID-19 vaccine. The method was immunoSEQ multiplex PCR; TCRdb's version includes in-frame clones alone and lacks a portion of them. The table shows 56,000 or so clones, with about 90% occurring only once. Specimen: peripheral blood, collected on day 0 of AZD1222 vaccination. The receptors stem from an adult in good health.

This clone was counted once. The chain links TRBV6-2 or TRBV6-3 to TRBJ2-7, with 9 bases matching TRBD2. This CDR3 spans 16 amino acids. Germline values: CDR1 MNHEY, CDR2 SVGEGT. Losses at the gene ends were 5 bases for V and 0 bases for J; bases not matched to a gene: 8. For the CDR3, the DNA is TGTGCCAGCAGTCCGACGCTTAGCGGGAGCTCCTACGAGCAGTACTTC. It is translated as CASSPTLSGSSYEQYF.

This clone was recorded once. The gene calls are TRBV7-2 and TRBJ1-5; the D gene is possibly TRBD1 (5 bases). V lost 1 base and J 8 bases, leaving 15 bases between the germline ends. This CDR3 is built from 15 residues. Germline V gene sequence: CDR1 SGHTA, CDR2 FQGNSA. The CDR3 region is CASSLDRTRMEPQHF. DNA for the CDR3: TGTGCCAGCAGCTTAGACAGGACCCGTATGGAGCCCCAGCATTTT.

This clone was detected only once. The rearrangement uses TRBV14 and TRBJ2-5; 10 bases are shared with TRBD2. This CDR3 region has 14 residues. V lost 4 bases and J lost 4; bases outside the gene matches: 3. CDR1 and CDR2 (germline): SGHDN, FVKESK. This CDR3 reads CASSRGLASETQYF. Written as DNA, the CDR3 is TGTGCCAGCAGCCGGGGACTAGCGTCAGAGACCCAGTACTTC.

This chain links TRBV6-1 with TRBJ1-4; D is perhaps TRBD1 (6 bases). Trimming stripped 3 bases from V and 7 bases from J, with 12 bases between. Germline V gene sequence: CDR1 MNHNS, CDR2 SASEGT. The CDR3 consists of 14 residues. The CDR3 DNA is TGTGCCAGCAGTGAGACAGGTTCTTCTGAAAAACTGTTTTTT. This encodes CASSETGSSEKLFF.

V usage is TRBV10-3 and J usage is TRBJ2-7, with a weak D call TRBD2 (5 bases). The germline V and J ends were trimmed by 4 bases and 4 bases, with 8 bases remaining between them. The CDR3 loop spans 12 amino acids. Germline V gene data show CDR1 as ENHRY and CDR2 as SYGVKD. CDR3 protein: CAISGTAYEQYF. The CDR3 DNA reads as TGTGCCATCAGTGGGACTGCGTACGAGCAGTACTTC.

This chain connects TRBV9 to TRBJ2-1; D is uncertain. V was clipped by 4 bases and J by 2 bases, with 13 bases between them. This CDR3 region has 15 residues. Germline V gene sequence: CDR1 SGDLS, CDR2 YYNGEE. This CDR3 is CASSRDPLAYNEQFF. As DNA, the CDR3 is TGTGCCAGCAGCCGAGACCCCTTGGCCTACAATGAGCAGTTCTTC.

This chain links TRBV6-6 with TRBJ1-5; TRBD1 might be the D (6 bases). Germline V gene lookup returns CDR1 MNHNY and CDR2 SVGAGI (reference sequence). The V and J ends lost 6 bases and 5 bases respectively, with 11 bases between them. The CDR3 extends over 13 amino acids. The CDR3 spells CASSRTDYQPQHF. The DNA of the CDR3 is TGTGCCAGCAGCCGGACAGACTATCAGCCCCAGCATTTT.

The rearrangement links TRBV5-4 to TRBJ2-1; 11 nucleotides align to TRBD2. J gave up 2 bases and V 1 base, and 2 bases lay outside the gene matches. Germline CDR1 is SGHNT and CDR2 is YYREEE (reference sequence). CDR3 length equals 16 residues. CDR3 in amino acids: CASSLTSGGTYNEQFF. The CDR3 bases are TGTGCCAGCAGCTTGACTAGCGGGGGTACCTACAATGAGCAGTTCTTC.

This clone was counted once. J is TRBJ2-3 and V is TRBV20-1; D is possibly TRBD2 (6 bases). The CDR3 runs 11 residues. Trimming took 5 bases from V and 8 from J, leaving 11 bases between them. Germline values: CDR1 DFQATT, CDR2 SNEGSKA (reference sequence). CDR3 bases: TGCAGTGCTTCATCCGGGGGTACGCAGTATTTT. Its protein is CSASSGGTQYF.

The chain combines TRBV20-1 with TRBJ2-1; D remains unclear. From germline, CDR1 is DFQATT and CDR2 SNEGSKA (reference sequence). The CDR3 length is 15 residues. V was trimmed by 6 bases and J by 0 bases, leaving 15 bases between them. The CDR3 DNA sequence: TGCAGTGCGAGTCCTCTTACAAGCTCCTACAATGAGCAGTTCTTC. Translating it yields CSASPLTSSYNEQFF.

This clone was found once. The rearrangement uses TRBV19 and TRBJ2-7, with 8 bases matching TRBD2. This CDR3 comprises 16 residues. Trimming took 3 bases from V and 3 from J; bases not matched to a gene: 10. CDR1 is LNHDA and CDR2 is SQIVND in the germline V gene (reference sequence). The CDR3 sequence is CASSISAGGSNYEQYF. The CDR3 DNA reads as TGTGCCAGTAGTATTTCCGCGGGAGGCAGCAACTACGAGCAGTACTTC.

V and J are TRBV7-2 and TRBJ1-2; tentative D call: TRBD1 (6 bases). V was pared by 4 bases and J by 4 bases, with 22 bases between. The CDR3 length is 17 residues. Looked up from germline, CDR1 is SGHTA and CDR2 is FQGNSA. The CDR3: CASSSTNMGGTTYGYTF. The CDR3 DNA is TGTGCCAGCAGCTCCACGAACATGGGGGGGACAACCTATGGCTACACCTTC.

The V gene is TRBV7-8, the J gene TRBJ1-1; D is ambiguous. V gave up 7 bases and J gave up 1 base, with 31 bases separating them. This CDR3 comprises 20 residues. Germline CDR1 is SGHVS and CDR2 is FQNEAQ. The CDR3 nucleotides are TGTGCCAGCACCGCGGAATCACGCCGGGTCCAAAGGAGAAAGAACACTGAAGCTTTCTTT. Encoded protein: CASTAESRRVQRRKNTEAFF.

The rearrangement links TRBV19 to TRBJ2-1; D not resolved. V lost 4 bases and J 4 bases, leaving 11 bases between the germline ends. The germline CDR1 and CDR2 sequences are LNHDA and SQIVND (reference sequence). The CDR3 has 14 amino acids. The CDR3 loop is CASSTRRAYNEQFF. CDR3 DNA: TGTGCCAGTAGTACGAGAAGAGCGTACAATGAGCAGTTCTTC.

In this sample, this clone turned up once. The genes are TRBV20-1 and TRBJ1-2; D unclear. The V end lost 6 bases, the J end lost 1 base, and 6 bases lay between the germline ends. The CDR3 length is 11 residues. Germline V gene sequence: CDR1 DFQATT, CDR2 SNEGSKA (reference sequence). CDR3 loop: CSAPGNYGYTF. As DNA, the CDR3 is TGCAGTGCCCCGGGTAACTATGGCTACACCTTC.

The chain joins TRBV7-2 to TRBJ1-6; D is possibly TRBD1 (5 bases). Germline assignment: CDR1 SGHTA and CDR2 FQGNSA. The CDR3 covers 13 residues. The V end lost 1 base, the J end lost 14 bases, and 12 bases lay between the germline ends. The CDR3 reads CASSLGKSGALHF. The CDR3 DNA is TGTGCCAGCAGCTTAGGGAAATCGGGGGCCCTCCACTTT.

The V call is TRBV29-1, the J call TRBJ2-3; TRBD2 aligns across 8 bases. The germline CDR1 and CDR2 sequences are SQVTM and ANQGSEA. V dropped 8 bases and J dropped 4; count of bases not matched to a gene: 14. The CDR3 runs 15 residues. The CDR3 bases are TGCAGCACCAGAGGACTAGCTAACCTCCCAGATACGCAGTATTTT. Translating gives CSTRGLANLPDTQYF.

The V call is TRBV30, the J call TRBJ1-2, with D tentatively TRBD1 (6 bases). The germline V gene encodes CDR1 GTSNPN and CDR2 SVGIG (reference sequence). V lost 3 bases to trimming and J lost 2 bases, with 10 bases between them. The CDR3 has 13 amino acids. CDR3 in DNA: TGTGCCTGGAGCGCCGGACAGAACTATGGCTACACCTTC. Its protein is CAWSAGQNYGYTF.

The chain's CDR3 is CASSSGRGTYEQYF. CDR3 DNA sequence: TGTGCCAGCAGTAGCGGGAGAGGAACCTACGAGCAGTACTTC. The gene calls are TRBV6-5 and TRBJ2-7; 8 nucleotides agree with TRBD2. The V gene's germline CDR1 is MNHEY and CDR2 SVGAGI. The length of the CDR3 is 14 residues. Trimming at V came to 5 bases and at J to 2 bases, leaving 5 bases not matched to a gene.

This rearrangement joins TRBV7-8 to TRBJ1-6; D ambiguous. The CDR3 has 14 amino acids. CDR1 is SGHVS and CDR2 is FQNEAQ in the germline V gene. V lost 5 bases and J lost 10, with 15 bases in between. The CDR3 loop reads CASSPRIRISPLHF. The CDR3, as DNA: TGTGCCAGCAGCCCCAGGATTAGAATATCACCCCTCCACTTT.